This TCR beta chain was identified during a study of blood T cell dynamics during melanoma immunotherapy. Study-level background: Standard first-line treatment here was pembrolizumab or nivolumab plus ipilimumab in metastatic melanoma. Study conclusions and caveats: Disease-control patients' PBMC repertoires became either more clonal or more diverse at W3.

Time point specified: week 3, after first cycle of checkpoint inhibitor. One draw preceded checkpoint blockade; another followed its first cycle at week 3. CDR1 is SEHNR and CDR2 is FQNEAQ in the germline V gene (reference sequence). V lost 4 bases and J lost 5; bases outside the gene matches: 11. The CDR3 sequence is 17 residues long. The data were produced by immunoSEQ multiplex PCR, yet TCRdb's version contains in-frame clones alone and is incomplete. Of about 6,000 clones in the sample, 80% were seen once. Remarks on this clone: Its specificity is unknown.

The receptor was isolated from a human donor with melanoma. The J gene is TRBJ1-3, the V gene TRBV7-9; 10 bases are a match to TRBD1. The starting material was blood, obtained from a patient treated with checkpoint blockade. The DNA for the CDR3 is TGTGCCAGCAGCTCCTCCGGGACAGGGGTCTTCAGAAACACCATATATTTT. Translation gives CASSSSGTGVFRNTIYF.